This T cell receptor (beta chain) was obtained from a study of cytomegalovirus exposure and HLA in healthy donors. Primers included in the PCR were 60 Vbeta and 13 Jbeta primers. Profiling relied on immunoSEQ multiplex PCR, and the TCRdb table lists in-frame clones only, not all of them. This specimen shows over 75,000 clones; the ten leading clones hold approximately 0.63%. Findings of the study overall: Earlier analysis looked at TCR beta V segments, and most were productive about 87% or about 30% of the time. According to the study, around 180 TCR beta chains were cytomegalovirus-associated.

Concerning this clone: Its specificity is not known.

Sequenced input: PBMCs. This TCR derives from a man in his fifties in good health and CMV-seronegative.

In DNA, the CDR3 is TGCGCCAGCAGCCCGACAGGGGTAGTTTACGAGCAGTACTTC. Its translation is CASSPTGVVYEQYF. This sequence joins TRBV4-1 and TRBJ2-7; 8 nucleotides line up with TRBD1. Unmatched junction bases numbered 6, after V lost 4 bases and J lost 4 bases. CDR1 and CDR2 from the germline V gene are MGHRA and YSYEKL. The CDR3 is 14 residues long.